The 28 T cell receptor beta chains in this list originate from one sample, sequenced in a study of cytomegalovirus exposure and HLA in healthy donors. The study ran its PCR with 60 Vbeta and 13 Jbeta primers. The data were produced by immunoSEQ multiplex PCR, yet TCRdb's version contains in-frame clones alone and is incomplete. The sample holds 90,000 to 100,000 clones, more than 55% seen once. The sequenced sample was PBMCs. All receptors derive from a boy younger than 18 in good health and CMV-seropositive.

The chain carries TRBV7-9 and TRBJ1-1; D not resolved. V lost 5 bases and J 5 bases, leaving 9 bases between the germline ends. The V gene's germline CDR1 is SEHNR and CDR2 FQNEAQ (reference sequence). The CDR3 covers 12 residues. The CDR3, as DNA: TGTGCCAGCAGCGCCGGGTGGACTGAAGCTTTCTTT. Residues: CASSAGWTEAFF.

The rearrangement links TRBV7-9 to TRBJ2-3, with 8 bases lining up with TRBD2. Trimming took 5 bases from V and 5 from J; bases not matched to a gene: 9. The CDR3 is 15 amino acids. Germline CDR1 is SEHNR and CDR2 is FQNEAQ (reference sequence). The CDR3 protein is CASSTSGSLRDTQYF. For the CDR3, the DNA is TGTGCCAGCAGCACCAGCGGGAGTCTGAGAGATACGCAGTATTTT.

This clone has only a few counts. V and J are TRBV20-1 and TRBJ1-2; D is unclear. The V gene's germline CDR1 is DFQATT and CDR2 SNEGSKA (reference sequence). This CDR3 has 11 amino acids. Trimming removed 5 bases at V and 2 bases at J, with 6 bases between. The CDR3 sequence: CSAPENYGYTF. CDR3 sequence (DNA): TGCAGTGCTCCGGAGAACTATGGCTACACCTTC.

The chain recombines TRBV5-1 with TRBJ1-3; no clear D gene. There are 14 residues in the CDR3. Trimming took 0 bases from V and 2 from J, leaving 6 bases between them. CDR1 is SGHRS, CDR2 YFSETQ, per germline. CDR3 amino acids: CASSLGQAGNTIYF. As DNA, the CDR3 is TGCGCCAGCAGCTTGGGGCAGGCTGGAAACACCATATATTTT. Filled out from reference TRBV5-1 and TRBJ1-3, the complete variable domain reads KAGVTQTPRYLIKTRGQQVTLSCSPISGHRSVSWYQQTPGQGLQFLFEYFSETQRNKGNFPGRFSGRQFSNSRSEMNVSTLELGDSALYLCASSLGQAGNTIYFGEGSWLTVV.

The V call is TRBV5-1, the J call TRBJ2-1, with TRBD2 identical over 13 bases. Germline-derived CDR1 and CDR2 are SGHRS and YFSETQ. The CDR3 is made up of 15 amino acids. V was clipped by 5 bases and J by 6 bases; unmatched bases: 5. CDR3 sequence: CASSWTSGRANEQFF. The CDR3 DNA sequence: TGCGCCAGCAGTTGGACTAGCGGGAGAGCCAATGAGCAGTTCTTC.

The V call is TRBV14, the J call TRBJ1-2; TRBD1 aligns across 7 bases. From germline, CDR1 is SGHDN and CDR2 FVKESK. V lost 0 bases, J lost 4 bases, and 11 bases stayed unmatched. The CDR3 is 17 residues long. The CDR3: CASSQDREQGFIYGYTF. The CDR3 nucleotides are TGTGCCAGCAGCCAAGATCGCGAACAGGGGTTCATCTATGGCTACACCTTC.

This clone was seen a few times. CDR3 DNA sequence: TGTGCCAGCAGCACAACAGCGGGAGGATGGGGCGAGCAGTACTTC. Protein product: CASSTTAGGWGEQYF. This sequence joins TRBV7-2 and TRBJ2-7, with 9 nucleotides matching TRBD2. The CDR3 is 15 residues long. The V gene end was trimmed by 5 bases and the J gene end by 6 bases; junction bases not matched to a gene: 11. Germline assignment: CDR1 SGHTA and CDR2 FQGNSA.

This clone was seen a handful of times. The chain is built from TRBV5-6 and TRBJ2-7; tentative D call: TRBD1 (5 bases). The CDR3 runs 12 residues. The V and J ends lost 0 bases and 7 bases respectively, with 8 bases between them. Germline CDR1 SGHDT, CDR2 YYEEEE. CDR3 nucleotides: TGTGCCAGCAGCTTGGTATCAGGGGAGCAGTACTTC. It yields the protein CASSLVSGEQYF.

V gene TRBV27 combines with J gene TRBJ1-2; D is perhaps TRBD1 (5 bases). V lost 1 base to trimming and J lost 8 bases, with 17 bases between them. The germline V gene encodes CDR1 MNHEY and CDR2 SMNVEV (reference sequence). This CDR3 region has 15 residues. The CDR3 spells CASSLFPRDGEGYTF. CDR3 nucleotide sequence: TGTGCCAGCAGTTTATTCCCCAGGGATGGGGAAGGCTACACCTTC.

The chain has TRBV27 and TRBJ1-1; tentatively, D is TRBD1 (5 bases). Trimming shortened V by 1 base and J by 3 bases, and 18 bases separated the two germline ends. This CDR3 has 17 residues. From germline, CDR1 is MNHEY and CDR2 SMNVEV (reference sequence). DNA for the CDR3: TGTGCCAGCAGTTTATATGCTGCCTACTGGGGGGACACTGAAGCTTTCTTT. Protein product: CASSLYAAYWGDTEAFF.

V usage is TRBV5-1 and J usage is TRBJ2-1; D uncertain. The CDR3 is 14 residues long. Deletions cut 6 bases from V and 3 bases from J, with 13 bases between. Germline assignment: CDR1 SGHRS and CDR2 YFSETQ. The CDR3 loop reads CASTSLGLYNEQFF. The CDR3, as DNA: TGCGCCAGCACCTCTCTGGGCCTCTACAATGAGCAGTTCTTC. Combining the CDR3 with reference TRBV5-1 and TRBJ2-1 gives the whole variable domain KAGVTQTPRYLIKTRGQQVTLSCSPISGHRSVSWYQQTPGQGLQFLFEYFSETQRNKGNFPGRFSGRQFSNSRSEMNVSTLELGDSALYLCASTSLGLYNEQFFGPGTRLTVL.

The V gene is TRBV10-1, the J gene TRBJ2-7; TRBD2 matches 7 bases. The CDR3 length is 14 residues. Germline CDR1 is WNHNN and CDR2 is SYGVQD (reference sequence). Germline trimming cut 0 bases from V and 6 bases from J; bases unmatched to any gene: 5. This CDR3 is CASSESAGAGEQYF. The DNA for the CDR3 is TGCGCCAGCAGTGAGTCCGCGGGAGCTGGCGAGCAGTACTTC.

The V call is TRBV5-4, the J call TRBJ2-3; D might be TRBD1 (5 bases). Looked up from germline, CDR1 is SGHNT and CDR2 is YYREEE (reference sequence). The ends were cut back, 4 bases at V and 8 bases at J, with 14 bases in the middle. CDR3 length: 13 residues. The CDR3 DNA reads as TGTGCCAGCAGCACCGAGACAGCCGCTACGCAGTATTTT. Residues: CASSTETAATQYF.

The CDR3 coding sequence is TGCGCCAGCAGCGAGTCGACAGGGGCGTTTGAGCAGTACTTC. It encodes CASSESTGAFEQYF. This chain joins TRBV4-1 and TRBJ2-5; TRBD1 matches 8 bases. The CDR3 length is 14 residues. Unmatched junction bases numbered 13, after V lost 5 bases and J lost 11 bases. Germline CDR1 is MGHRA and CDR2 is YSYEKL.

The chain uses TRBV18 and TRBJ2-7, with 8 bases lining up with TRBD2. Unmatched junction bases numbered 9, after V lost 6 bases and J lost 5 bases. This CDR3 has 14 residues. Germline assignment: CDR1 KGHSH and CDR2 LQKENI. The chain's CDR3 is CASSSSGGGDEQYF. CDR3 nucleotides: TGTGCCAGCTCGTCCTCCGGGGGGGGCGACGAGCAGTACTTC. Using reference TRBV18 and TRBJ2-7 for the parts outside the CDR3, the full variable domain is NAGVMQNPRHLVRRRGQEARLRCSPMKGHSHVYWYRQLPEEGLKFMVYLQKENIIDESGMPKERFSAEFPKEGPSILRIQQVVRGDSAAYFCASSSSGGGDEQYFGPGTRLTVT.

V and J are TRBV6-5 and TRBJ2-4; the D gene is possibly TRBD2 (5 bases). Trimming took off 6 bases at V and 8 bases at J, with 17 bases between the two ends. The CDR3 spans 14 residues. In germline, CDR1 is MNHEY, CDR2 SVGAGI. Written as DNA, the CDR3 is TGTGCCAGCAGGGGCCGGGCCCAGAGGGACATTCAGTACTTC. This encodes CASRGRAQRDIQYF.

Only a few counts were recorded for this clone. CDR3 DNA sequence: TGCGCCAGCAGCTTGCTGGGCAGGATGAACACTGAAGCTTTCTTT. It is translated as CASSLLGRMNTEAFF. The chain carries TRBV5-1 and TRBJ1-1, with D uncertain. V gave up 1 base and J gave up 0 bases, with 10 bases separating them. The germline CDR1 and CDR2 sequences are SGHRS and YFSETQ. The CDR3 totals 15 residues.

This sequence joins TRBV11-3 and TRBJ2-2; 7 bases line up with TRBD1. J lost 3 bases, V lost 3 bases, and 4 bases had no gene match. The CDR3 length is 15 residues. Germline CDR1 SGHNT, CDR2 YENEEA. In DNA form, the CDR3 reads TGTGCCAGCAGCTTGGGGGACAGATACACCGGGGAGCTGTTTTTT. Protein product: CASSLGDRYTGELFF.

V gene TRBV27 combines with J gene TRBJ2-1; 8 nucleotides agree with TRBD2. The CDR3 runs to 16 residues. V was pared by 1 base and J by 5 bases, with 7 bases of the junction left unmatched. Germline lookup yields CDR1 MNHEY and CDR2 SMNVEV (reference sequence). CDR3 nucleotides: TGTGCCAGCAGTTTATACTTAGCGGGAATCGACAATGAGCAGTTCTTC. It is translated as CASSLYLAGIDNEQFF.

V usage is TRBV30 and J usage is TRBJ2-1; 14 positions match TRBD2. The length of the CDR3 is 16 residues. The germline gives CDR1 GTSNPN, CDR2 SVGIG (reference sequence). The junction had 2 bases not matched to a gene; V was cut back by 0 bases and J by 4 bases. The CDR3 nucleotides are TGTGCCTGGAGTGTACGACTAGCGGGGGGGTACAATGAGCAGTTCTTC. Its translation: CAWSVRLAGGYNEQFF.

The gene calls are TRBV7-6 and TRBJ2-5; 7 bases are a match to TRBD2. V shed 7 bases and J 1 base; nucleotides not matched to a gene: 9. CDR1 and CDR2 from the germline V gene are SGHVS and FNYEAQ. This CDR3 region has 15 residues. The CDR3 coding sequence is TGTGCCAGCACCCCGGGCGGGACTATCCAAGAGACCCAGTACTTC. Amino acids: CASTPGGTIQETQYF.

On this clone: The missing conserved phenylalanine or tryptophan at the end of this CDR3 makes a read error likely. The V call is TRBV30, the J call TRBJ1-2, with TRBD1 as a possible D gene (6 bases). The V gene's germline CDR1 is GTSNPN and CDR2 SVGIG (reference sequence). The length of the CDR3 is 17 residues. V lost 4 bases and J 4 bases, leaving 25 bases between the germline ends. CDR3 nucleotide sequence: TGTGCCTGGACCCGGTTGGAGCAGGGGATAACTGGCTATGGCTACACCCTC. Translated, it gives CAWTRLEQGITGYGYTL.

The chain couples TRBV5-1 to TRBJ2-1; D is unclear. V was shortened by 4 bases and J by 0 bases, with 14 bases between the two germline ends. Germline loops: CDR1 SGHRS, CDR2 YFSETQ. The CDR3 totals 16 residues. The CDR3 loop reads CASSVRPISSYNEQFF. DNA for the CDR3: TGCGCCAGCAGCGTGCGGCCTATAAGCTCCTACAATGAGCAGTTCTTC.

This clone was seen a few times. The chain couples TRBV27 to TRBJ2-5, with a possible D match to TRBD1 (5 bases). This CDR3 comprises 15 residues. V was pared by 8 bases and J by 4 bases, with 20 bases between. CDR1 and CDR2 (germline): MNHEY, SMNVEV (reference sequence). This CDR3 reads CASLRRWPGLETQYF. DNA of the CDR3: TGTGCCAGCCTCCGCCGTTGGCCAGGGCTAGAGACCCAGTACTTC.

This chain joins TRBV6-1 and TRBJ1-2; TRBD1 aligns across 8 bases. Germline values: CDR1 MNHNS, CDR2 SASEGT. This CDR3 has 13 residues. V was clipped by 7 bases and J by 5 bases; unmatched bases: 6. The CDR3 DNA is TGTGCCAGCACCTGGGGACAGGCTTATGGCTACACCTTC. Translating gives CASTWGQAYGYTF.

This clone was seen a handful of times. The J gene is TRBJ2-1, the V gene TRBV25-1, with no clear D. Germline-derived CDR1 and CDR2 are MGHDK and SYGVNS. V was shortened by 8 bases and J by 3 bases, with 14 bases between the two germline ends. The CDR3 runs 14 residues. The CDR3 sequence is CASADAGLYNEQFF. CDR3 DNA: TGTGCCAGCGCCGACGCTGGGCTCTACAATGAGCAGTTCTTC.

This clone was seen more than once but under ten times. V is TRBV4-3 and J is TRBJ2-1, with 10 positions matching TRBD2. V gave up 6 bases and J gave up 5 bases; unmatched junction bases: 4. The CDR3 consists of 14 residues. The germline gives CDR1 LGHNA, CDR2 YSLEER. The CDR3 DNA sequence: TGCGCCAGCAGTCCCGGGACTAGCGACAATGAGCAGTTCTTC. It is translated as CASSPGTSDNEQFF.

V usage is TRBV6-1 and J usage is TRBJ2-3, with 9 bases that match TRBD2. Germline lookup yields CDR1 MNHNS and CDR2 SASEGT. J was trimmed by 2 bases and V by 10 bases; bases with no gene match: 4. This CDR3 comprises 13 residues. Written as DNA, the CDR3 is TGTGCCACCGCGGGGGGGGACACAGATACGCAGTATTTT. Its translation is CATAGGDTDTQYF.